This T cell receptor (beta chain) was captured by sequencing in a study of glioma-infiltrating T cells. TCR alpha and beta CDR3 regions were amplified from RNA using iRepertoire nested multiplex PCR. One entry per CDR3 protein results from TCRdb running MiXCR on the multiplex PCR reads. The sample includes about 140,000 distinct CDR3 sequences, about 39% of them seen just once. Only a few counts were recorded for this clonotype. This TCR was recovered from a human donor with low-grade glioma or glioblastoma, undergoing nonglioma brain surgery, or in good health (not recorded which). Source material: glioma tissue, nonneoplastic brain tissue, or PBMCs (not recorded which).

The chain's CDR3 is CSADYGLSGRNEQFF. The CDR3 bases are TGCAGTGCGGATTACGGTCTTAGCGGGCGCAATGAGCAGTTCTTC. J is TRBJ2-1 and V is TRBV20-1, with 7 bases matching TRBD2. Germline V gene sequence: CDR1 DFQATT, CDR2 SNEGSKA (reference sequence). CDR3 length equals 15 residues. V lost 6 bases to trimming and J lost 6 bases; unmatched junction nucleotides: 14.